This T cell receptor (beta chain) was captured in a study of cytomegalovirus exposure and HLA in healthy donors. The wider study: Approximately 180 million T cells yielded 117 million unique TCR beta sequences, as an earlier analysis found.

Trimming shortened V by 4 bases and J by 0 bases, and 16 bases separated the two germline ends. Germline V gives CDR1 SGDLS, CDR2 YYNGEE. This CDR3 has 16 residues. The PCR made use of 60 Vbeta and 13 Jbeta primers. This table comes from immunoSEQ multiplex PCR, and its TCRdb copy is limited to in-frame clones, with some not included. Among approximately 92,000 clones listed, 77% were seen once. The rearrangement joins TRBV9 to TRBJ1-1; D is ambiguous. This sequence was found in a man over 45 in good health and CMV-seropositive. Input material: PBMCs. This chain's CDR3 is CASSTRPTDLNTEAFF. Here the CDR3 DNA reads TGTGCCAGCAGCACCCGCCCTACAGATTTGAACACTGAAGCTTTCTTT.